This record covers a single TCR beta chain. The repertoire was sequenced with immunoSEQ multiplex PCR; TCRdb's copy has only in-frame clones and lacks some. The data contain some 44,000 clones, around 80% of them seen just once; the ten biggest clones take up roughly 5%. The record originates from a study of OX40 agonist ivuxolimab in advanced cancers. In the study overall: Melanoma, hepatocellular carcinoma, head and neck or renal cell cancer occurred in dose-escalation patients. Partial responses were observed in three patients, of whom one had hepatocellular carcinoma and two had cutaneous melanoma. A mean age of about 56 years, range roughly 20 to 90, was recorded, and more than 80% were male.

Prior autoimmune disease or systemic immunosuppression barred patients. This CDR3 spans 14 amino acids. V trimming: 5 bases; J trimming: 8 bases; junction bases outside the gene matches: 8. The germline V gene has CDR1 GTSNPN and CDR2 SVGIG (reference sequence). This sequence joins TRBV30 and TRBJ2-3; 12 bases map to TRBD2. The material sequenced was CD4+ or CD8+ T cells sorted from blood, taken in a trial of the OX40 agonist ivuxolimab. This TCR came from an adult with an advanced solid tumor such as melanoma, head and neck, liver or kidney cancer. The CDR3 loop is CAWQTGTSGSTQYF. The DNA of the CDR3 is TGTGCCTGGCAAACCGGGACTAGCGGGTCTACGCAGTATTTT.